The clone carrying this T cell receptor beta chain was picked up one time. Its antigen is not identified. This record belongs to a study of resident and recirculating memory T cells in vitiligo. Study-level background: Epidermis came from shave biopsies of lesional and nonlesional sites, plus PBMCs. No cells were sorted; samples were homogenized just before genomic DNA extraction.

CDR1 and CDR2 (germline): MDHEN, SYDVKM. Trimming shortened V by 6 bases and J by 4 bases, and 7 bases separated the two germline ends. The CDR3 is made up of 13 amino acids. Libraries were prepared by immunoSEQ multiplex PCR; TCRdb keeps only in-frame clonotypes and omits some of them. This sample carries around 70,000 clones, roughly 90% of them seen once, and the ten largest clones take about 4.9%. Study-wide points: Non-conserved TCRs across sites and patients suggested distinct clones per lesion. Clonality differed among vitiligo lesions, with no unique dominant clone.

This clonotype was sampled from a male donor with vitiligo. V gene TRBV28 combines with J gene TRBJ1-6; D is perhaps TRBD1 (5 bases). The sequencing input was blood. The CDR3 loop reads CASRQGYNSPLHF. The CDR3 DNA follows: TGTGCCAGCAGGCAGGGTTATAATTCACCCCTCCACTTT.